The 8 T cell receptor beta chains below all came from one sample that was sequenced in a study of monozygotic twins with inflammatory bowel disease. Reprocessing the 5' RACE reads, TCRdb reports a single entry for every CDR3 protein and omits DNA. The sample spans some 190,000 distinct CDR3 sequences; the ten largest clones claim under 8.5%. Sequenced: blood. Receptor source: a human donor with ulcerative colitis or Crohn's disease, or a healthy co-twin of an affected twin (not recorded which).

The chain uses TRBV18 and TRBJ2-7; TCRdb returns TRBD1, unconfirmable since there is no DNA. CDR3 size: 14 residues. In germline, CDR1 is KGHSH, CDR2 LQKENI. CDR3 amino acids: CASSPTGSSYEQYF. The variable domain in full, with the rest retrieved from reference TRBV18 and TRBJ2-7, is NAGVMQNPRHLVRRRGQEARLRCSPMKGHSHVYWYRQLPEEGLKFMVYLQKENIIDESGMPKERFSAEFPKEGPSILRIQQVVRGDSAAYFCASSPTGSSYEQYFGPGTRLTVT.

J is TRBJ2-3 and V is TRBV7-2. The CDR3 spans 14 residues. The germline CDR1 and CDR2 sequences are SGHTA and FQGNSA. CDR3 loop: CASSIRQLLDTQYF.

This chain joins TRBV6-5 and TRBJ2-7; the TRBD1 assignment by TCRdb is unverifiable without DNA. This CDR3 contains 18 residues. Per the germline V gene, CDR1 is MNHEY and CDR2 is SVGAGI. This chain's CDR3 is CASSSRFLPGQGAYEQYF.

The chain employs TRBV6-6 and TRBJ2-7; TCRdb reports TRBD1, a call that lacks DNA to check it against. The CDR3 length is 13 residues. Germline V gene data show CDR1 as MNHNY and CDR2 as SVGAGI (reference sequence). The CDR3 loop reads CASNPGPRGEQYF.

The rearrangement joins TRBV11-2 to TRBJ2-1; without DNA, the TCRdb call of TRBD2 cannot be checked. This CDR3 has 16 amino acids. Germline loops: CDR1 SGHAT, CDR2 FQNNGV. The CDR3 here is CASSFGWRDGYNEQFF. The full variable domain, with the rest looked up from reference TRBV11-2 and TRBJ2-1, is EAGVAQSPRYKIIEKRQSVAFWCNPISGHATLYWYQQILGQGPKLLIQFQNNGVVDDSQLPKDRFSAERLKGVDSTLKIQPAKLEDSAVYLCASSFGWRDGYNEQFFGPGTRLTVL.

The chain carries TRBV7-8 and TRBJ1-6. CDR1 is SGHVS, CDR2 FQNEAQ, per germline. This CDR3 comprises 15 residues. CDR3 in amino acids: CASSSEDSYNSPLHF. The full variable domain, completed using reference TRBV7-8 and TRBJ1-6, is GAGVSQSPRYKVAKRGQDVALRCDPISGHVSLFWYQQALGQGPEFLTYFQNEAQLDKSGLPSDRFFAERPEGSVSTLKIQRTQQEDSAVYLCASSSEDSYNSPLHFGNGTRLTVT.

The chain joins TRBV19 to TRBJ1-1; TCRdb indicates TRBD1, and absent DNA this call remains unverified. CDR3 length: 14 amino acids. The germline CDR1 and CDR2 sequences are LNHDA and SQIVND (reference sequence). Here the CDR3 reads CASRLVNPGTEAFF.

The chain joins TRBV3-1 to TRBJ2-7. The germline gives CDR1 LGHDT, CDR2 YNNKEL (reference sequence). The CDR3 runs 15 residues. The CDR3 sequence is CASSHRSSAGREQYF.